Sequencing of this TCR beta chain was carried out in a study of blood T cell repertoires in COVID-19. Background on the study: Acute-phase and convalescent COVID-19 samples originated in the United States, Italy and Spain.

Methods used by the authors: Researchers report that nucleated cell counts were estimated from reference gene primer amplification. TCRdb keeps only in-frame clones here, not all; method: immunoSEQ multiplex PCR. V and J calls and clone size come straight from that table; D and trimming were deduced from the DNA. The sample yields hundreds of thousands of clones, 70% to 90% seen once. Trimming removed 4 bases at V and 5 bases at J, with 9 bases between. Germline lookup yields CDR1 SEHNR and CDR2 FQNEAQ (reference sequence). The CDR3 has 12 amino acids. This TCR was recovered from a woman aged 25 to 39 with active or convalescent COVID-19. The chain is built from TRBV7-9 and TRBJ2-7, with D possibly matching TRBD2 (5 bases). Material: peripheral blood. CDR3 in DNA: TGTGCCAGCAGCTACACCGGGAACGAGCAGTACTTC. It translates to CASSYTGNEQYF.